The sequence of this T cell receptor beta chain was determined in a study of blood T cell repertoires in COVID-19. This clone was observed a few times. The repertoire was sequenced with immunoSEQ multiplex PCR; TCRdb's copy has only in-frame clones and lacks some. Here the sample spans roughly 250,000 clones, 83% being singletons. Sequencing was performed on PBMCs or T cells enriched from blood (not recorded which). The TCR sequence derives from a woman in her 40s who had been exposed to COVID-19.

The CDR3 region has the DNA TGTGCCAGCAGCTTGATGTCCCCTTACTACGAGCAGTACTTC. The encoded protein is CASSLMSPYYEQYF. The genes are TRBV5-6 and TRBJ2-7; D is undetermined. V lost 1 base, J lost 3 bases, and 11 bases lay in between. This CDR3 region has 14 residues. CDR1 is SGHDT and CDR2 is YYEEEE in the germline V gene.